The clone carrying this T cell receptor (beta chain) was recorded once. Participant-reported clinical history was the basis for cohort assignment. Produced via immunoSEQ multiplex PCR; TCRdb's table is partial and in-frame only. The sample records 160,000 or so clones, roughly 90% being singletons. The CDR3 extends over 16 amino acids. The V gene end was trimmed by 6 bases and the J gene end by 3 bases; junction bases not matched to a gene: 9. CDR1 is ENHRY and CDR2 is SYGVKD in the germline V gene. These data originate in a study of blood T cell repertoires in COVID-19. Sequencing was performed on PBMCs or T cells enriched from blood (not recorded which). The sequence derives from a human donor with acute COVID-19. The donor label of this sample is uncertain. The chain couples TRBV10-3 to TRBJ2-7; 12 bases line up with TRBD2. In DNA form, the CDR3 reads TGTGCCATCAGGAAACTAGCGGGGGGCGGGTTCTACGAGCAGTACTTC. The encoded protein is CAIRKLAGGGFYEQYF.